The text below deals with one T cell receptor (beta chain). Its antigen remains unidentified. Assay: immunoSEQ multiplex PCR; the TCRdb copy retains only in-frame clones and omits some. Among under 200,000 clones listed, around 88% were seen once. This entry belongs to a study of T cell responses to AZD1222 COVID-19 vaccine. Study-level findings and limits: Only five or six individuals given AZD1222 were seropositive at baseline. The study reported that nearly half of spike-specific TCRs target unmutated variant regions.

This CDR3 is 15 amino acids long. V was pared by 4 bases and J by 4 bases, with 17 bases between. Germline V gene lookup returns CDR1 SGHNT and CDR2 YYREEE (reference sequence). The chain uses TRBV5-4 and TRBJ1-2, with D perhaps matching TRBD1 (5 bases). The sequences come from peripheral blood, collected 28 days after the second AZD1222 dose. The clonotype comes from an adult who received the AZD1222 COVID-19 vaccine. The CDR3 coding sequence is TGTGCCAGCAGCCCCGGGGCAGGGCCGGGCTATGGCTACACCTTC. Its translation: CASSPGAGPGYGYTF.